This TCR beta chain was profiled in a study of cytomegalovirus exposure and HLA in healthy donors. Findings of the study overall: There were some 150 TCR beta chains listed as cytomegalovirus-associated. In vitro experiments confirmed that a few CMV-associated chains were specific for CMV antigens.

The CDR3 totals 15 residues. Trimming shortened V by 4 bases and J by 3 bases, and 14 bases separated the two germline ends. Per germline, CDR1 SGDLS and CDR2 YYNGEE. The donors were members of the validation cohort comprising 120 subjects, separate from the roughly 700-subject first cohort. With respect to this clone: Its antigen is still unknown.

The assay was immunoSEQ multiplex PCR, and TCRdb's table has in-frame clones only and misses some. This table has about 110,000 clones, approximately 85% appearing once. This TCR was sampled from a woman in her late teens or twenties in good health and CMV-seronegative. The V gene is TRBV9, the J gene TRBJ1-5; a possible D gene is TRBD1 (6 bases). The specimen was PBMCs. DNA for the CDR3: TGTGCCAGCAGCCCGGCGGACAGTCTCAATCAGCCCCAGCATTTT. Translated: CASSPADSLNQPQHF.